The 32 T cell receptor beta chains in this list originate from one sample, sequenced in a study of shared clonotypes between healthy human individuals. This table comes from immunoSEQ multiplex PCR, and its TCRdb copy is limited to in-frame clones, with some not included. In the table there are 2 million to 2.5 million clones, approximately 93% of which are singletons. Specimen: naive CD4+ T cells from PBMCs. Subset indicated: CD45RA+ positively selected. Receptors originate from a young man in good health. Some clones in this sample may be carry-over from other donors' samples.

The chain has TRBV6-5 and TRBJ2-7, with 9 bases matching TRBD1. Germline V CDR1 and CDR2: MNHEY, SVGAGI. The length of the CDR3 is 16 residues. The V and J ends lost 1 base and 9 bases, in that order; junction bases with no gene match: 13. The CDR3 nucleotides are TGTGCCAGCAGTTACTTAGCACCGGGACAGGGTATCGTGCAGTACTTC. Protein: CASSYLAPGQGIVQYF.

The rearrangement uses TRBV14 and TRBJ1-2; the D gene is possibly TRBD1 (5 bases). The germline V gene encodes CDR1 SGHDN and CDR2 FVKESK. CDR3 length: 13 residues. Trimming removed 0 bases from V and 13 bases from J, with 15 bases in between. The CDR3 nucleotides read TGTGCCAGCAGCCAAGATTGGGGGAGGGTTCGCACCTTC. It specifies CASSQDWGRVRTF.

This chain uses TRBV4-1 with TRBJ2-2, with 8 positions matching TRBD1. The CDR3 loop spans 17 amino acids. J gave up 6 bases and V 0 bases, and 9 bases lay outside the gene matches. Looked up from germline, CDR1 is MGHRA and CDR2 is YSYEKL. The CDR3 nucleotides read TGCGCCAGCAGCCAAGAATCCCGTGGCAGGGGGCCCGGGGAGCTGTTTTTT. Translation gives CASSQESRGRGPGELFF.

The V gene is TRBV6-5, the J gene TRBJ2-7; TRBD1 agrees at 7 bases. Unmatched junction bases numbered 12, after V lost 10 bases and J lost 6 bases. The CDR3 has 13 amino acids. Germline V gives CDR1 MNHEY, CDR2 SVGAGI. CDR3 loop: CATHRTGPLEQYF. The DNA of the CDR3 is TGTGCCACCCACAGGACAGGACCCCTCGAGCAGTACTTC.

V is TRBV7-9 and J is TRBJ2-1, with a tentative D call TRBD2 (5 bases). The length of the CDR3 is 13 residues. V lost 7 bases, J lost 3 bases, and 10 bases lay in between. Germline V gene data show CDR1 as SEHNR and CDR2 as FQNEAQ (reference sequence). DNA of the CDR3: TGTGCCAGCACCCAGAGCGGCTACAATGAGCAGTTCTTC. This encodes CASTQSGYNEQFF.

The rearrangement links TRBV21-1 to TRBJ1-1. TRBV21-1 is tagged as a pseudogene. CDR3 length: 16 residues. The DNA for the CDR3 is TGTGCCAGCCTGCACTGGGGTAAACTAAAGAACACTGAAGCTTTCTTT. The encoded protein is CASLHWGKLKNTEAFF.

The gene calls are TRBV5-6 and TRBJ2-1; TRBD2 matches 8 bases. The junction had 15 bases not matched to a gene; V was cut back by 1 base and J by 9 bases. The CDR3 extends over 17 amino acids. CDR1 is SGHDT and CDR2 is YYEEEE in the germline V gene. As DNA, the CDR3 is TGTGCCAGCAGCTTGACCGTCGGCGGGAGGTCCACCCGTGAGCAGTTCTTC. This sequence encodes CASSLTVGGRSTREQFF.

Comment on this clone: Other DNA sequences from this sample encode an identical CDR3 as well. The rearrangement links TRBV18 to TRBJ2-5, with 8 bases that match TRBD1. J was trimmed by 4 bases and V by 1 base; bases with no gene match: 5. The CDR3 has 15 amino acids. Per germline, CDR1 KGHSH and CDR2 LQKENI. This CDR3 reads CASSPQQGAGETQYF. CDR3 coding DNA: TGTGCCAGCTCACCACAGCAGGGGGCGGGAGAGACCCAGTACTTC. The full variable domain, completed using reference TRBV18 and TRBJ2-5, is NAGVMQNPRHLVRRRGQEARLRCSPMKGHSHVYWYRQLPEEGLKFMVYLQKENIIDESGMPKERFSAEFPKEGPSILRIQQVVRGDSAAYFCASSPQQGAGETQYFGPGTRLLVL.

The V and J genes are TRBV2 and TRBJ2-3; 7 positions agree with TRBD2. V was clipped by 4 bases and J by 4 bases; unmatched bases: 11. The CDR3 length is 16 residues. Germline assignment: CDR1 SNHLY and CDR2 FYNNEI. The chain's CDR3 is CASSGGESGTPDTQYF. The CDR3 nucleotides are TGTGCCAGCAGTGGAGGTGAAAGCGGGACCCCAGATACGCAGTATTTT.

This clone was detected only once. DNA for the CDR3: TGTGCCAGCAGCTTAGGGGCAGGGGGCCCTACGGCCCAGCATTTT. Protein: CASSLGAGGPTAQHF. The chain uses TRBV7-9 and TRBJ1-5, with 8 bases lining up with TRBD1. Germline V gene data show CDR1 as SEHNR and CDR2 as FQNEAQ (reference sequence). The CDR3 is 15 residues long. V lost 1 base and J lost 11; bases outside the gene matches: 10.

The rearrangement joins TRBV27 to TRBJ1-2, with a weak D call TRBD1 (5 bases). Germline lookup yields CDR1 MNHEY and CDR2 SMNVEV (reference sequence). This CDR3 region has 15 residues. The V and J ends lost 5 bases and 4 bases respectively, with 17 bases between them. CDR3 nucleotides: TGTGCCAGCAGTCTCTACCGGGGGACCGGCTATGGCTACACCTTC. Amino acid sequence: CASSLYRGTGYGYTF.

The CDR3 bases are TGCGCCAGCAGCTGGGCCAGGGACGGCTCCTACGAGCAGTACTTC. It translates to CASSWARDGSYEQYF. The chain joins TRBV5-1 to TRBJ2-7; possibly TRBD1 or TRBD2 for D (5 bases each). CDR3 length: 15 amino acids. Germline assignment: CDR1 SGHRS and CDR2 YFSETQ. The V gene lost 3 bases and the J gene lost 0 bases, with 13 bases spanning the gap.

The rearrangement joins TRBV5-4 to TRBJ1-5; D possibly corresponds to TRBD1 (5 bases). The CDR3 is 15 amino acids. The V gene lost 0 bases and the J gene lost 4 bases, with 11 bases spanning the gap. Per the germline V gene, CDR1 is SGHNT and CDR2 is YYREEE (reference sequence). This chain's CDR3 is CASSLDGGTNQPQHF. The CDR3 region has the DNA TGTGCCAGCAGCTTGGATGGAGGGACTAATCAGCCCCAGCATTTT.

The chain recombines TRBV5-1 with TRBJ2-3; D ambiguous. The germline V and J ends were trimmed by 5 bases and 2 bases, with 18 bases remaining between them. This CDR3 is 16 amino acids long. The germline CDR1 and CDR2 sequences are SGHRS and YFSETQ. DNA for the CDR3: TGCGCCAGCAGGCCCTCGGCGGAGATAACCACAGATACGCAGTATTTT. Translation gives CASRPSAEITTDTQYF.

The chain is built from TRBV7-6 and TRBJ2-3, with D perhaps TRBD1 or TRBD2 (5 bases each). Trimming left V 5 bases short and J 8 bases short, with 20 bases between. Germline values: CDR1 SGHVS, CDR2 FNYEAQ. The CDR3 length is 15 residues. The DNA of the CDR3 is TGTGCCAGCAGCCCGAGGGGAGTTAGGGCCGCTACGCAGTATTTT. It specifies CASSPRGVRAATQYF.

This rearrangement joins TRBV23-1 to TRBJ2-7; 7 bases are shared with TRBD1. TRBV23-1 is recorded as an ORF, its role being uncertain. The CDR3 is 15 residues long. J was trimmed by 3 bases and V by 3 bases; bases with no gene match: 8. As DNA, the CDR3 is TGCGCCAGCAGTCATACCGGGACAGAGATCTACGAGCAGTACTTC. Its protein product is CASSHTGTEIYEQYF.

On this clone: Additional DNA sequences in this sample encode the identical CDR3. The V and J genes are TRBV7-9 and TRBJ2-3; TRBD2 is a possible D gene (6 bases). There are 15 residues in the CDR3. V lost 2 bases and J lost 4, with 13 bases in between. Germline assignment: CDR1 SEHNR and CDR2 FQNEAQ (reference sequence). CDR3 DNA: TGTGCCAGCAGCTTATTGGCCGGGAGTGCAGATACGCAGTATTTT. It yields the protein CASSLLAGSADTQYF. Supplemented by reference TRBV7-9 and TRBJ2-3, the full variable domain reads DTGVSQNPRHKITKRGQNVTFRCDPISEHNRLYWYRQTLGQGPEFLTYFQNEAQLEKSRLLSDRFSAERPKGSFSTLEIQRTEQGDSAMYLCASSLLAGSADTQYFGPGTRLTVL.

This rearrangement joins TRBV4-3 to TRBJ1-2; 8 nucleotides agree with TRBD1. J was trimmed by 3 bases and V by 4 bases; bases with no gene match: 4. Germline-derived CDR1 and CDR2 are LGHNA and YSLEER. The CDR3 extends over 14 amino acids. This chain's CDR3 is CASSRQTGDYGYTF. CDR3 coding DNA: TGCGCCAGCAGCCGGCAGACAGGGGACTATGGCTACACCTTC.

The genes are TRBV5-1 and TRBJ2-1; 11 bases are a match to TRBD2. Per germline, CDR1 SGHRS and CDR2 YFSETQ. This CDR3 comprises 15 residues. J was trimmed by 9 bases and V by 5 bases; bases with no gene match: 10. The DNA of the CDR3 is TGCGCCAGCAGGACCATAGCGGGAGGGCCCTTTGAGCAGTTCTTC. It codes for CASRTIAGGPFEQFF.

This clone was counted a single time. The V call is TRBV7-2, the J call TRBJ2-5; D is undetermined. Looked up from germline, CDR1 is SGHTA and CDR2 is FQGNSA. Trimming took off 2 bases at V and 5 bases at J, with 6 bases between the two ends. The CDR3 runs 12 residues. The CDR3 nucleotides are TGTGCCAGCAGCTTACCCCTTGAGACCCAGTACTTC. It is translated as CASSLPLETQYF.

The chain is built from TRBV7-2 and TRBJ2-3; D is uncertain. In germline, CDR1 is SGHTA, CDR2 FQGNSA. Trimming left V 2 bases short and J 1 base short, with 10 bases between. The CDR3 is 15 residues long. The CDR3 sequence: CASSLRAIRTDTQYF. Written as DNA, the CDR3 is TGTGCCAGCAGCTTACGAGCGATACGCACAGATACGCAGTATTTT.

This chain joins TRBV5-1 and TRBJ2-7; 7 bases are shared with TRBD2. Germline V gene data show CDR1 as SGHRS and CDR2 as YFSETQ. V shed 5 bases and J 3 bases; nucleotides not matched to a gene: 5. This CDR3 contains 13 residues. The chain's CDR3 is CASRRAGIYEQYF. The CDR3 DNA is TGCGCCAGCAGGCGAGCGGGAATCTACGAGCAGTACTTC.

The genes are TRBV5-1 and TRBJ2-2, with 9 bases matching TRBD1. The CDR3 totals 15 residues. Per the germline V gene, CDR1 is SGHRS and CDR2 is YFSETQ. J was trimmed by 6 bases and V by 4 bases; bases with no gene match: 7. The CDR3 sequence: CASSTTRTGAGELFF. The CDR3, as DNA: TGCGCCAGCAGCACCACGAGGACAGGGGCCGGGGAGCTGTTTTTT.

J is TRBJ2-7 and V is TRBV5-1; D not certain. The V gene's germline CDR1 is SGHRS and CDR2 YFSETQ. Deletions cut 1 base from V and 5 bases from J, with 7 bases between. There are 12 residues in the CDR3. The CDR3 region is CASSLSVHEQYF. DNA for the CDR3: TGCGCCAGCAGCTTGTCGGTCCACGAGCAGTACTTC.

The chain joins TRBV7-2 to TRBJ2-2; no firm D call. CDR3 length equals 13 residues. V was cut by 4 bases and J by 5 bases, with 8 bases left in between. Germline V gives CDR1 SGHTA, CDR2 FQGNSA. CDR3 bases: TGTGCCAGCAGCTCGTCGCGAACCGGGGAGCTGTTTTTT. It encodes CASSSSRTGELFF.

A word on this clone: The same CDR3 arises from other DNA sequences in this sample as well. The chain links TRBV10-3 to TRBJ1-2; D is ambiguous. Trimming removed 3 bases from V and 0 bases from J, with 5 bases in between. CDR1 is ENHRY and CDR2 is SYGVKD in the germline V gene. The CDR3 is made up of 13 amino acids. CDR3 sequence (DNA): TGTGCCATCAGTGAATCAGCTAACTATGGCTACACCTTC. Protein: CAISESANYGYTF.

The chain recombines TRBV7-3 with TRBJ2-2, with 8 positions matching TRBD2. After removal of 6 bases from V and 1 base from J, the junction contained 7 bases not matched to a gene. The CDR3 spans 16 residues. Germline V gives CDR1 SGHTA, CDR2 FQGTGA. The DNA for the CDR3 is TGTGCCAGCAGTCGTAGCGGGGCTTTGAACACCGGGGAGCTGTTTTTT. It encodes CASSRSGALNTGELFF.

The rearrangement joins TRBV28 to TRBJ2-2; weak D call: TRBD2 (7 bases). CDR1 and CDR2 from the germline V gene are MDHEN and SYDVKM. CDR3 length: 14 residues. Deletions cut 6 bases from V and 4 bases from J, with 12 bases between. CDR3 in amino acids: CASRLRGPTGELFF. Here the CDR3 DNA reads TGTGCCAGCAGACTGCGGGGGCCCACCGGGGAGCTGTTTTTT. The whole variable domain, remainder taken from reference TRBV28 and TRBJ2-2, is DVKVTQSSRYLVKRTGEKVFLECVQDMDHENMFWYRQDPGLGLRLIYFSYDVKMKEKGDIPEGYSVSREKKERFSLILESASTNQTSMYLCASRLRGPTGELFFGEGSRLTVL.

The V gene is TRBV6-1, the J gene TRBJ2-3; D is undetermined. CDR1 MNHNS and CDR2 SASEGT come from the germline V gene. This CDR3 is 14 amino acids long. Trimming removed 7 bases from V and 2 bases from J, with 13 bases in between. CDR3 coding DNA: TGTGCCAGCAACGGGCAAGTTAACACAGATACGCAGTATTTT. This gives the protein CASNGQVNTDTQYF.

The chain joins TRBV5-1 to TRBJ1-2, with D perhaps TRBD1 (6 bases). V lost 3 bases to trimming and J lost 7 bases, with 13 bases between them. CDR1 and CDR2 (germline): SGHRS, YFSETQ. The CDR3 consists of 13 residues. The CDR3 spells CASSSLGAPGYTF. CDR3 in DNA: TGCGCCAGCAGCTCGCTGGGGGCCCCTGGCTACACCTTC.

On this clone: Other DNA sequences of this sample code for an identical CDR3. J is TRBJ2-5 and V is TRBV2; TRBD1 is a possible D gene (6 bases). CDR1 is SNHLY, CDR2 FYNNEI, per germline. The CDR3 covers 13 residues. Trimming shortened V by 4 bases and J by 2 bases, and 8 bases separated the two germline ends. DNA of the CDR3: TGTGCCAGCAGTGGGACAGCGCAAGAGACCCAGTACTTC. It translates to CASSGTAQETQYF.

This chain uses TRBV25-1 with TRBJ1-1; maybe TRBD1 (6 bases). CDR1 and CDR2 (germline): MGHDK, SYGVNS. V lost 0 bases to trimming and J lost 10 bases, with 9 bases between them. The CDR3 length is 12 residues. CDR3 amino acids: CASSEYAGAAFF. The CDR3, as DNA: TGTGCCAGCAGTGAATACGCGGGGGCAGCTTTCTTT.